This T cell receptor (beta chain) is drawn from a study of blood T cell repertoires in COVID-19 (dated by TCRdb to about 2020). Background for the entire study: Collaborator samples came from the United States, Italy and Spain and covered acute and convalescent phases of COVID-19. Where HLA class I and class II types were available, the types were taken from metadata supplied by the sample provider, not from assay-based typing. Samples were obtained from the ongoing ImmuneRACE study (first 160 participants) and from over 1,000 subjects provided by 6 global collaborators. Sample metadata almost always included a de-identified subject ID, COVID-19 status, age in years and sex. Subjects who had been exposed to COVID-19, were actively infected with it, or had recovered from it provided the deeply sampled blood TCRbeta repertoires that made up the dataset. The repertoires were released in a freely available public database intended as a resource for research on the immune response to SARS-CoV-2. The material from the prospective study consisted of cDNA or gDNA derived from T cells, B-cell-depleted T cells, or PBMCs.

Enrolling through a virtual design, the prospective study's participants ranged in age from roughly 18 to 95 years and lived across some 22 United States geographic areas. To assign participants to cohorts, the prospective study relied on clinical history that participants themselves reported in a screening survey and a study questionnaire. Exposed participants were defined as having been in contact with someone with a PCR-confirmed or clinician-diagnosed COVID-19 case within 2 weeks of study entry. In the prospective study, whole blood, serum and a nasopharyngeal or oropharyngeal swab were collected from each participant by mobile phlebotomists. Prospective study participants could optionally give additional blood draws and questionnaires over a 2-month period. Blood samples from the prospective study were shipped frozen or at room temperature prior to DNA extraction. Paper-wide results and their limitations: The amount of clinical and demographic metadata varied by source and participant and was provided uncurated.

This clone was observed a single time. This receptor's antigen is unknown. The sample holds no much larger clone one base away, and base qualities are not on file. TCRbeta CDR3 regions were amplified from genomic DNA by means of the immunoSEQ Assay, a bias-controlled multiplex PCR. In the source study's methods: Nucleated cell counts per sample were estimated from amplification of reference gene primers within the assay. To quantify the absolute abundance of each unique TCRbeta CDR3 rearrangement, sequence reads were collapsed and filtered. For each sample, productive Simpson clonality was calculated as the square root of Simpson's diversity index across productive rearrangements. TCRdb stores this immuneACCESS table with in-frame sequences only. Part of the clones is absent; in the studies checked, under half of the shortfall reflects unresolved V genes, and no reason is known for the rest. The D gene and trimming were derived from the DNA, and the V and J assignments and clone size from that table. This sample comprises about 350,000 clones, more than 70% of them detected only once. The leading ten clones occupy approximately 1% of the sample.

Germline trimming amounts to 4 bases on V and 1 base on J, with 4 as the count of junction bases outside the gene matches. From the cysteine through the phenylalanine, the CDR3 covers 15 amino acids. The entry retains the CDR3 DNA only, 45 bases that are in frame from base 1. Via the germline V gene (reference sequence), CDR1 is LNHDA and CDR2 SQIVND. The sequence came from a woman aged 25 to 45 who had been exposed to COVID-19. The sequence is built from TRBV19 and TRBJ1-1; 9 central bases correspond to TRBD1. Sequenced sample: PBMCs or T cells enriched from blood (not recorded which). The CDR3 here reads CASSRTGVRNTEAFF. The nucleotide sequence is TGTGCCAGTAGTAGGACAGGGGTAAGGAACACTGAAGCTTTCTTT.